This T cell receptor beta chain was retrieved from a study of read filtering for tumor transcriptome and immune sequencing (TCRdb year 2020). The study in broad terms: Of the patients in the cohort, some 18 were male and 14 to 15 were female, and their mean age was approximately 70 years, with a range of about 45 to 85. By revised international staging, fewer than ten patients were R-ISS I, 16 were R-ISS II and about seven were R-ISS III. After DNase treatment, whole-transcriptome libraries were prepared using the TruSeq RNA Access Library Prep Kit. TCR-region mapped reads per sample ranged from about 4.05 to 11 million with IR-seq versus only roughly 75 to 1273 with RNA-seq. TCR repertoires obtained by targeted immune repertoire sequencing and by bulk whole-transcriptome sequencing performed on the same bone marrow samples were compared. One main goal was a read-filtering strategy for immune repertoire data, in particular deciding whether clonotypes backed by only one read should be removed. Points the paper makes about the study in general: The correlation between IR-seq and RNA-seq shared clonotype proportions was increased by removal of single-read clonotypes. The sorted CD138-negative fraction was a mixed bone marrow immune population, not purified T cells. Single-read clonotypes made up about 80% of clonotypes but only 3% to 4% of total reads in IR-seq, compared with roughly 70% of clonotypes and around 41% of reads in RNA-seq. Clonotypes were captured by IR-seq at much higher depth and more reliably than by RNA-seq, and smaller IR-seq throughput was sufficient for identification of most shared clonotypes.

The Immunoverse kit was used to build TCR libraries from about 430 ng RNA, with molecular barcoded adaptors covering alpha/delta and beta/gamma chains. The same RNA used for transcriptome sequencing was used for TCR library preparation. Sequencing of the TCR libraries was done on an Illumina HiSeq 4000 with 2 x 150 cycles. The source study handled its data this way. With MiXCR, TCR reads were aligned to human V, D, J and C references and assembled into CDR3 clonotypes, with quality filtering and error correction included. The tcR package in R was used to analyze clonotype counts and gene usage diversity. Raw mapping reads were checked after the RNA-seq reads had been mapped by STAR aligner version 2.5.3a onto the human GRCh37 genome. To test how sequencing depth affects detected clonotypes, IR-seq fastq files were randomly downsampled with Seqtk 1.3. TCRdb reworked the public reads: Q25 trimming with fastp, MiXCR clone assembly, productive beta chains retained. Each CDR3 protein gets just one entry, which takes the most common genes and DNA from the rows behind it. TCRdb, not the original authors, processed these V and J calls. The sample data list 40,000 to 50,000 distinct CDR3 sequences, and under 15% of these were observed just once. About 29% of the sample is in the top ten clones.

Sequences MNHEY (CDR1) and SVGAGI (CDR2) are obtained from the germline V gene. Trimming costs V 5 bases and J 0 bases, and their ends lie 6 bases apart. Measured from the cysteine to the phenylalanine, the CDR3 is 13 residues long. Of the read, only the CDR3 DNA is kept; its 39 bases are in frame from base 1. Each patient had bone marrow sampled at the time of active disease. Ficoll-Hypaque density gradient centrifugation was used to isolate the bone marrow mononuclear cells. CD138-negative cells were obtained by negative selection after labeling with CD138 magnetic microbeads on a MACS separator, removing myeloma plasma cells. Flow cytometry with CD138 antibodies on an Attune NxT was used to check how pure the isolated cells were. TRIzol reagent was used to extract total RNA, and a NanoDrop spectrophotometer was used to quantify the extracted RNA. For each patient, paired RNA-seq and IR-seq were run on the CD138-negative bone marrow sample from that patient.

This clonotype was found many times. The clone's antigen remains unknown. No qualities accompany the bases; no much larger clone lies one base away. The chain couples TRBV6-5 to TRBJ2-3, with the D gene not confidently named. This clonotype was obtained from a donor over 35 with multiple myeloma. What was sequenced was a population of CD138-negative cells sorted from bone marrow. Read against the paper, the sample's cell subset or site label means: bone marrow mononuclear cells depleted of CD138+ plasma/myeloma cells by negative magnetic selection. For the CDR3, the sequence is CASSHPSTDTQYF. The sequence in DNA is TGTGCCAGCAGTCACCCTAGCACAGATACGCAGTATTTT.